These 21 T cell receptor beta chains were sequenced from one sample in a study of T cells in lung cancer brain metastases. The table came from immunoSEQ multiplex PCR; TCRdb's copy has only in-frame clones and leaves some out. This repertoire shows about 3,200 clones, around 90% found once; its top ten account for roughly 3.1%. The sequenced material came from tumor tissue from the primary lung tumor. These receptors were collected from a man aged 65 to 85 with non-small cell lung cancer.

The sample holds a few counts of this clone. This chain links TRBV29-1 with TRBJ2-3, with 7 positions matching TRBD2. Germline lookup yields CDR1 SQVTM and CDR2 ANQGSEA. The junction had 14 bases not matched to a gene; V was cut back by 6 bases and J by 2 bases. This CDR3 has 16 amino acids. CDR3 sequence: CSVETRDYRNTDTQYF. In DNA, the CDR3 is TGCAGCGTGGAGACCCGGGACTACAGAAACACAGATACGCAGTATTTT.

V and J are TRBV25-1 and TRBJ1-5; no firm D call. The germline V gene has CDR1 MGHDK and CDR2 SYGVNS. Trimming cost V 3 bases and J 5 bases, with 11 bases left between them. This CDR3 is 14 amino acids long. CDR3 DNA: TGTGCCAGCAGTGATAACAGTTTCTATCAGCCCCAGCATTTT. Its protein product is CASSDNSFYQPQHF.

Points on this clone: Germline and junction disagree at one end, which may indicate a read error. Other DNA sequences in this sample translate to the same CDR3. In nucleotides, the CDR3 is TGTGCTACCAGCAGAGACTGGACAGGCAATCAGCCCCAGCATTTT. Its translation: CATSRDWTGNQPQHF. The gene calls are TRBV15 and TRBJ1-5; a weak D match, TRBD1 (6 bases). The CDR3 covers 15 residues. CDR1 and CDR2 (germline): LNHNV, YYDKDF (reference sequence).

The genes are TRBV5-1 and TRBJ1-2; TRBD1 aligns across 8 bases. The germline CDR1 and CDR2 sequences are SGHRS and YFSETQ. CDR3 size: 14 residues. V lost 4 bases to trimming and J lost 2 bases; unmatched junction nucleotides: 4. The CDR3 is CASSLWTGNYGYTF. The CDR3 DNA sequence: TGCGCCAGCAGCCTATGGACAGGGAACTATGGCTACACCTTC.

V and J are TRBV7-2 and TRBJ2-5; D may be TRBD1 or TRBD2 (6 bases each). From germline, CDR1 is SGHTA and CDR2 FQGNSA. V lost 6 bases and J 2 bases, leaving 16 bases between the germline ends. The CDR3 is made up of 15 amino acids. The CDR3 nucleotides are TGTGCCAGCAGTGGGAGGATGACAGGACAAGAGACCCAGTACTTC. It encodes CASSGRMTGQETQYF.

This chain connects TRBV19 to TRBJ1-4; maybe TRBD1 (5 bases). CDR3 size: 14 residues. The germline V gene encodes CDR1 LNHDA and CDR2 SQIVND (reference sequence). V was trimmed by 7 bases and J by 13 bases, leaving 22 bases between them. CDR3 amino acids: CASKKEGRSGGLFF. The CDR3 DNA reads TGTGCCAGTAAAAAGGAGGGGCGGTCTGGGGGACTGTTTTTT.

This rearrangement joins TRBV30 to TRBJ2-7, with D maybe TRBD1 (6 bases). The CDR3 sequence is 14 residues long. Per germline, CDR1 GTSNPN and CDR2 SVGIG (reference sequence). Trimming pared 8 bases from V and 6 bases from J, leaving 23 bases between. As DNA, the CDR3 is TGTGCCGGTAGACCACTATCTAGCAGGGGCGAGCAGTACTTC. The encoded protein is CAGRPLSSRGEQYF.

V usage is TRBV5-1 and J usage is TRBJ2-5, with TRBD2 matching 8 bases. Germline lookup yields CDR1 SGHRS and CDR2 YFSETQ. V trimming: 0 bases; J trimming: 2 bases; junction bases outside the gene matches: 6. The CDR3 has 16 amino acids. CDR3 bases: TGCGCCAGCAGCTTGGTTGGCGGGAGGCCTCAAGAGACCCAGTACTTC. Its protein is CASSLVGGRPQETQYF.

The chain carries TRBV18 and TRBJ1-3; D is unresolved. The CDR3 runs 11 residues. V was pared by 6 bases and J by 4 bases, with 4 bases between. Germline V gene lookup returns CDR1 KGHSH and CDR2 LQKENI. In nucleotides, the CDR3 is TGTGCCAGCTCTCCGGGAAACACCATATATTTT. It codes for CASSPGNTIYF.

V usage is TRBV5-5 and J usage is TRBJ2-3; 9 bases line up with TRBD2. Germline V CDR1 and CDR2: SGHKS, YYEKEE (reference sequence). The CDR3 is made up of 18 amino acids. V was clipped by 3 bases and J by 4 bases; unmatched bases: 15. The CDR3 nucleotides read TGTGCCAGCAGCTCCGTTAGCGGGGGCTTGGGAAGACCAGATACGCAGTATTTT. As protein: CASSSVSGGLGRPDTQYF.

The J gene is TRBJ1-1, the V gene TRBV27; D is undetermined. The length of the CDR3 is 13 residues. Germline CDR1 is MNHEY and CDR2 is SMNVEV (reference sequence). V was shortened by 3 bases and J by 5 bases, with 10 bases between the two germline ends. CDR3 sequence reads: CASSLGPRTEAFF. The CDR3 DNA reads as TGTGCCAGCAGTTTGGGCCCGAGGACTGAAGCTTTCTTT.

The chain carries TRBV19 and TRBJ1-6; D is possibly TRBD1 (5 bases). Per the germline V gene, CDR1 is LNHDA and CDR2 is SQIVND (reference sequence). This CDR3 contains 15 residues. Trimming stripped 7 bases from V and 7 bases from J, with 17 bases between. The CDR3 DNA reads as TGTGCCAGTACGGGGCCAGACCAGAGGAATTCACCCCTCCACTTT. Translating gives CASTGPDQRNSPLHF. Looking up the rest from reference TRBV19 and TRBJ1-6 gives the full variable domain: DGGITQSPKYLFRKEGQNVTLSCEQNLNHDAMYWYRQDPGQGLRLIYYSQIVNDFQKGDIAEGYSVSREKKESFPLTVTSAQKNPTAFYLCASTGPDQRNSPLHFGNGTRLTVT.

This chain uses TRBV9 with TRBJ2-3; D is undetermined. Germline values: CDR1 SGDLS, CDR2 YYNGEE. CDR3 length: 15 residues. V lost 2 bases and J 6 bases, leaving 16 bases between the germline ends. CDR3: CASSVRASSSDTQYF. The CDR3 DNA reads TGTGCCAGCAGCGTTAGGGCGAGCTCATCGGATACGCAGTATTTT.

The chain employs TRBV6-1 and TRBJ1-1; D unclear. Trimming removed 3 bases at V and 0 bases at J, with 14 bases between. Germline V CDR1 and CDR2: MNHNS, SASEGT. The CDR3 consists of 16 residues. Here the CDR3 DNA reads TGTGCCAGCAGTGACCGAAGAGGGCGGGTGAACACTGAAGCTTTCTTT. This sequence encodes CASSDRRGRVNTEAFF.

The rearrangement uses TRBV7-2 and TRBJ2-1, with a tentative D call TRBD2 (6 bases). From germline, CDR1 is SGHTA and CDR2 FQGNSA. V was clipped by 6 bases and J by 4 bases, with 10 bases between them. The CDR3 covers 13 residues. Here the CDR3 reads CASRRGLYNEQFF. CDR3 DNA sequence: TGTGCCAGCAGGCGGGGATTATACAATGAGCAGTTCTTC.

The chain's CDR3 is CASSLDGRGGETQYF. The DNA for the CDR3 is TGTGCCAGCAGCTTAGACGGGCGCGGGGGAGAGACCCAGTACTTC. This rearrangement joins TRBV11-1 to TRBJ2-5, with 7 nucleotides matching TRBD2. The germline V gene encodes CDR1 SGHAT and CDR2 FQDESV (reference sequence). The CDR3 has 15 residues. J gave up 4 bases and V 1 base, and 6 bases lay outside the gene matches.

The chain joins TRBV19 to TRBJ1-1; D remains unclear. The V gene lost 6 bases and the J gene lost 1 base, with 18 bases spanning the gap. Germline V gene lookup returns CDR1 LNHDA and CDR2 SQIVND (reference sequence). The CDR3 consists of 16 residues. DNA of the CDR3: TGTGCCAGTAGAGAAGTGGGTTCCGTAAAGAACACTGAAGCTTTCTTT. The encoded protein is CASREVGSVKNTEAFF.

V and J are TRBV9 and TRBJ1-4; a possible D gene is TRBD1 (6 bases). CDR3 length: 15 amino acids. Trimming pared 4 bases from V and 0 bases from J, leaving 10 bases between. Germline lookup yields CDR1 SGDLS and CDR2 YYNGEE. Here the CDR3 DNA reads TGTGCCAGCAGCAGGACAGTTACAACTAATGAAAAACTGTTTTTT. Protein sequence: CASSRTVTTNEKLFF.

The chain has TRBV9 and TRBJ1-5; D unresolved. The CDR3 runs 15 residues. From germline, CDR1 is SGDLS and CDR2 YYNGEE. Trimming removed 4 bases at V and 4 bases at J, with 15 bases between. The CDR3: CASSSVPEVNQPQHF. The DNA of the CDR3 is TGTGCCAGCAGCTCAGTACCCGAGGTAAATCAGCCCCAGCATTTT.

The chain employs TRBV6-1 and TRBJ2-4; the match to TRBD1 covers 8 bases. The V segment lost 4 bases and the J segment 8 bases; nucleotides outside the gene matches: 4. This CDR3 has 13 residues. CDR1 and CDR2 (germline): MNHNS, SASEGT. CDR3 in DNA: TGTGCCAGCAGTGCCCAGGGGGCGTACATTCAGTACTTC. Translated, it gives CASSAQGAYIQYF.

The CDR3 bases are TGTGCCAGCAGCTTATGGGGAGGGGGGCGAACTGAAGCTTTCTTT. Translated: CASSLWGGGRTEAFF. The V gene is TRBV7-9, the J gene TRBJ1-1; possibly TRBD1 for D (6 bases). This CDR3 contains 15 residues. CDR1 and CDR2 (germline): SEHNR, FQNEAQ (reference sequence). Trimming cost V 2 bases and J 5 bases, with 15 bases left between them.